These T cell receptor beta chains were read from a single sample in a study of control samples from healthy donors and cancer patients. The table came from immunoSEQ multiplex PCR; TCRdb's copy has only in-frame clones and leaves some out. The sample lists over 120,000 clones, roughly 94% occurring once. Sequencing used PBMCs. The receptors were sampled from a man in his 60s with colorectal cancer. CDR3s leave out the opening cysteine and the closing phenylalanine or tryptophan. Size tells how often a clone was seen (once, few, many) or the class of an expanded clone, and some rows leave it out.

V,size,CDR3
TRBV19,NA,ASSQQGAGQPQH
TRBV5-6,NA,ASSLVAGKNTEAF
TRBV5-1,NA,ASSLVPGGRGEKLF
TRBV27,NA,ASSSGQGGQETQY
TRBV24-1,NA,ATSDPSAGDQYEQY
TRBV30,NA,AWSSASPLH
TRBV4-1,NA,ASSRGPSTEAF
TRBV18,NA,ASSPIPTGINTEAF
TRBV25-1,NA,ASSEQGIVASEAF
TRBV19,NA,ASSITENTEAF
TRBV2,NA,ASSRRVSGETQY
TRBV5-8,once,ASSPGSYNEQF
TRBV30,NA,AWTTQGAHNEQF
TRBV10-3,NA,AISPGQPYEQY
TRBV11-2,NA,ASRAVAPDTQY
TRBV5-4,NA,ASSLAQEETQY
TRBV27,NA,ASSIQGARTGELF
TRBV11-2,NA,ASSWRAGGHNEQF
TRBV6-6,NA,ASSYGVGSYEQY
TRBV12-3/TRBV12-4,NA,ASSLRGPFF
TRBV6-2/TRBV6-3,NA,ASSRVQRPYQETQY
TRBV11-2,NA,ASSLVGGTAGSGANVLT